Listed below are T cell receptor beta chains from one sample, sequenced in a study of CD8 T cells in ankylosing spondylitis. MiXCR was run by TCRdb on the 5' RACE reads, yielding one entry per CDR3 protein. The table lists some 800,000 distinct CDR3 sequences, 10% to 15% of them singletons. The sample was blood, either unsorted or a sorted T cell fraction (not recorded which). Receptors were obtained from a male donor with ankylosing spondylitis. CDR3s include the opening cysteine and the closing phenylalanine or tryptophan. The D gene is left open where the match is weak. Rows give clone size only sometimes, using once, few, many, or a class for an expanded clone.

clone size: NA; V gene: TRBV7-9; D gene: NA; J gene: TRBJ2-5; CDR3 DNA: TGTGCCAGCACCCTGGGGGGAGAGGTGGAGACCCAGTACTTC; CDR3 protein: CASTLGGEVETQYF
clone size: many; V gene: TRBV7-6; D gene: NA; J gene: TRBJ2-7; CDR3 DNA: TGTGCCAGCAGCTTCCGGGACATTCGCGACGAGCAGTACTTC; CDR3 protein: CASSFRDIRDEQYF
clone size: few; V gene: TRBV20-1; D gene: NA; J gene: TRBJ2-7; CDR3 DNA: TGCAGCCCAAGGGGAGAAGGTACCTACGAGCAGTACTTC; CDR3 protein: CSPRGEGTYEQYF
clone size: few; V gene: TRBV20-1; D gene: TRBD1; J gene: TRBJ2-2; CDR3 DNA: TGCAGTGCTCCTGGCTGGACAGGGTATGGCGGGGAGCTGTTTTTT; CDR3 protein: CSAPGWTGYGGELFF
clone size: many; V gene: TRBV20-1; D gene: NA; J gene: TRBJ2-7; CDR3 DNA: TGCAGTGCTACAGGGTTCGATCCTGCCTCCGAGCAGTACTTC; CDR3 protein: CSATGFDPASEQYF
clone size: NA; V gene: TRBV20-1; D gene: NA; J gene: TRBJ2-1; CDR3 DNA: TGCAGTGCTAGACAAACCTCGTACTACAATGAGTACTACAATGAGCAGTTCTTC; CDR3 protein: CSARQTSYYNEYYNEQFF
clone size: NA; V gene: TRBV7-2; D gene: TRBD2; J gene: TRBJ2-1; CDR3 DNA: TGTGCCAGCAGCTTAGGTGGACTAGCGGGAGCCGATGAGCAGTTCTTC; CDR3 protein: CASSLGGLAGADEQFF
clone size: many; V gene: TRBV20-1; D gene: TRBD1; J gene: TRBJ1-2; CDR3 DNA: TGCAGTGCGACAGGGCGGGGATATGGCTACACCTTC; CDR3 protein: CSATGRGYGYTF
clone size: few; V gene: TRBV9; D gene: NA; J gene: TRBJ2-5; CDR3 DNA: TGTGCCAGCAGCGTGGGGACAACCGAAGGGGGGACCCAGTACTTC; CDR3 protein: CASSVGTTEGGTQYF
clone size: NA; V gene: TRBV12-3/TRBV12-4; D gene: TRBD1; J gene: TRBJ1-2; CDR3 DNA: TGTGCCAGCAGCCGAGGACAGGGCTTGTATGGCTACACCTTC; CDR3 protein: CASSRGQGLYGYTF
clone size: NA; V gene: TRBV5-1; D gene: TRBD2; J gene: TRBJ2-2; CDR3 DNA: TGCGCCAGCAGCTTGAGAGGACTAGCGGGGGTCACCGGGGAGCTGTTTTTT; CDR3 protein: CASSLRGLAGVTGELFF
clone size: few; V gene: TRBV28; D gene: TRBD2; J gene: TRBJ2-7; CDR3 DNA: TGTGCCAGCAGTCGAACCACTAGCGGAGTCTACGAGCAGTACTTC; CDR3 protein: CASSRTTSGVYEQYF
clone size: few; V gene: TRBV18; D gene: TRBD2; J gene: TRBJ2-2; CDR3 DNA: TGTGCCAGCTCACAGCCCTTTGGACTAGCGGGAAGGGTCCTCGCCGGGGAGCTGTTTTTT; CDR3 protein: CASSQPFGLAGRVLAGELFF
clone size: many; V gene: TRBV5-1; D gene: NA; J gene: TRBJ1-1; CDR3 DNA: TGCGCCAGCAGCCTGACAGGATACCTGAACACTGAAGCTTTCTTT; CDR3 protein: CASSLTGYLNTEAFF
clone size: NA; V gene: TRBV19; D gene: NA; J gene: TRBJ2-4; CDR3 DNA: TGTGCCAGTGGGCTGTCCAAAAACATTCAGTACTTC; CDR3 protein: CASGLSKNIQYF
clone size: few; V gene: TRBV20-1; D gene: TRBD2; J gene: TRBJ2-3; CDR3 DNA: TGCAGTGGCAGCGGGACTAGCACAGATACGCAGTATTTT; CDR3 protein: CSGSGTSTDTQYF
clone size: NA; V gene: TRBV12-3/TRBV12-4; D gene: NA; J gene: TRBJ1-5; CDR3 DNA: TGTGCCAGCAGTTTGGGGGGGGCGTTTCATCAGCCCCAGCATTTT; CDR3 protein: CASSLGGAFHQPQHF